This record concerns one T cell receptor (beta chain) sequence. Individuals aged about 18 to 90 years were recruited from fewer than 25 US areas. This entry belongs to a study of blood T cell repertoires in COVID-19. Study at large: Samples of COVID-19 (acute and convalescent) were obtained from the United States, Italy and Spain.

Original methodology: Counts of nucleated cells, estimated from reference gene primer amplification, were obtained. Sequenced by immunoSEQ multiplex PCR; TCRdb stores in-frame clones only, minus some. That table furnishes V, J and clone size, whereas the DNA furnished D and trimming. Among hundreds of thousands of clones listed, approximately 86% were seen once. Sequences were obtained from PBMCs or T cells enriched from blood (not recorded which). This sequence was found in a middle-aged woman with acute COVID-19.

The CDR3: CASSGQLNYGYTF. CDR3 coding DNA: TGTGCCAGTAGTGGGCAGCTTAACTATGGCTACACCTTC. The rearrangement uses TRBV19 and TRBJ1-2; D is undetermined. The V end lost 5 bases, the J end lost 1 base, and 8 bases lay between the germline ends. This CDR3 region has 13 residues. In germline, CDR1 is LNHDA, CDR2 SQIVND (reference sequence). The complete variable domain, with remaining parts taken from reference TRBV19 and TRBJ1-2, reads DGGITQSPKYLFRKEGQNVTLSCEQNLNHDAMYWYRQDPGQGLRLIYYSQIVNDFQKGDIAEGYSVSREKKESFPLTVTSAQKNPTAFYLCASSGQLNYGYTFGSGTRLTVV.